These T cell receptor beta chains were read from a single sample in a study of technical replicates of blood from a handful of donors. Using immunoSEQ multiplex PCR, the repertoire was profiled, and TCRdb retains in-frame clones only, with some absent. The table records 65,000 to 80,000 clones, 95% of them present only once. The source material was T cells isolated from PBMCs. The receptors here all came from a human donor in good health. Both conserved end residues are part of each CDR3. A D gene is named only where the DNA matches it firmly. Clone size appears in some rows only: once, few, many, or a class for an expanded clone.

TRBJ2-7 . . TRBV7-9 TGTGCCAGCAGCTCTCGACACGGGGATCGGTCCTACGAGCAGTACTTC CASSSRHGDRSYEQYF
TRBJ2-7 . . TRBV28 TGTGCCAGCAGTTTCCGTATGGTCGGGGGTCAGCTGCCCTACGAGCAGTACTTC CASSFRMVGGQLPYEQYF
TRBJ2-7 TRBD1 . TRBV2 TGTGCCAGTCATAGGGACAGGGACATCGAGCAGTACTTC CASHRDRDIEQYF
TRBJ2-2 TRBD2 . TRBV2 TGTGCCAGCAGGGGGATGGGGGGGACCGGGGAGCTGTTTTTT CASRGMGGTGELFF
TRBJ2-1 . . TRBV5-1 TGCGCCAGCAGCTTGGACTACGGACTTTACAATGAGCAGTTCTTC CASSLDYGLYNEQFF
TRBJ2-7 . . TRBV18 TGTGCCAGCTCACCAACGGGGGAAGCATACGAGCAGTACTTC CASSPTGEAYEQYF
TRBJ1-2 . . TRBV5-1 TGCGCCAGCAGCTTGGCCTTGGGCAGCGGCTACACCTTC CASSLALGSGYTF
TRBJ2-7 . . TRBV21-1 TGTGCCAGCAGCACACTTATAATTCCACCGACCTACGAGCAGTACTTC CASSTLIIPPTYEQYF
TRBJ2-5 TRBD1 . TRBV28 TGTGCCAGCAGACCGAACAGGGGGCGGTCCCAAGAGACCCAGTACTTC CASRPNRGRSQETQYF
TRBJ2-5 . . TRBV19 TGTGCCAGTAGTATTAACAGCAACCAAGAGACCCAGTACTTC CASSINSNQETQYF
TRBJ1-1 TRBD1 . TRBV2 TGTGCCAGCTGCCAGACAGGGGGGGAGGGAACTGAAGCTTTCTTT CASCQTGGEGTEAFF
TRBJ1-4 . . TRBV7-9 TGTGCCAGCAGCTCAAAAGGGGGGGCTTCAAATGAAAAACTGTTTTTT CASSSKGGASNEKLFF
TRBJ2-1 TRBD2 . TRBV19 TGTGCCAGTAGTATCGCTAGCGGGGGGTACAATGAGCAGTTCTTC CASSIASGGYNEQFF
TRBJ2-7 TRBD1 . TRBV7-2 TGTGCCAGCAGCTTCTTGAACCCCGGGACAGGGTACGAGCAGTACTTC CASSFLNPGTGYEQYF
TRBJ2-3 TRBD1 once TRBV5-4 TGTGCCAGCAGCTCCGGGGACAGGTTAACAGATACGCAGTATTTT CASSSGDRLTDTQYF
TRBJ1-1 . once TRBV7-9 TGTGCCAGCAGCTTAGCGCCGGGAATTGAAGCTTTCTTT CASSLAPGIEAFF
TRBJ1-5 TRBD1 few TRBV18 TGTGCCAGCTCACCGGAGGGGGCGAGTCAGCCCCAGCATTTT CASSPEGASQPQHF
TRBJ1-1 . . TRBV2 TGTGCCAGTTCAGGAACGATGAACACTGAAGCTTTCTTT CASSGTMNTEAFF
TRBJ1-1 . once TRBV19 TGTGCCGCGAGAACGTCAGGGGTTAGGGAAGCTTTCTTT CAARTSGVREAFF
TRBJ2-5 TRBD2 . TRBV7-9 TGTGCCAGCAGCCGGTGGGGACTAGCGGGGCCTTGGGAGACCCAGTACTTC CASSRWGLAGPWETQYF
TRBJ2-1 TRBD2 . TRBV6-1 TGTGCCAGCAGTGTTCCTAGCGGTGAGCAGTTCTTC CASSVPSGEQFF
TRBJ2-6 TRBD1 once TRBV15 TGTGCCACCAGCAGAGATCCGATACACAGGGGGTTCTCTGGGGCCAACGTCCTGACTTTC CATSRDPIHRGFSGANVLTF
TRBJ2-3 . . TRBV5-4 TGTGCCAGCAGCTTGGCCCAAGATACGCAGTATTTT CASSLAQDTQYF
TRBJ1-2 TRBD1 . TRBV2 TGTGCCAGCAGTGAAGAAGGGACAGGGGGCAATGGCTACACCTTC CASSEEGTGGNGYTF
TRBJ1-2 . . TRBV27 TGTGCCAGCAGGGAGACAGGAACCTCCTCCTATGGCTACACCTTC CASRETGTSSYGYTF
TRBJ2-1 TRBD2 . TRBV6-1 TGTGCCAGCAGTCATAGGACTAGCGGGGTCCATGAGCAGTTCTTC CASSHRTSGVHEQFF
TRBJ2-1 TRBD2 . TRBV10-3 TGTGCCATCAGCGGACTAGCGGGGGGGAATGAGCAGTTCTTC CAISGLAGGNEQFF
TRBJ1-1 TRBD1 once TRBV4-1 TGCGCCAGCAGCCAAGTGCGGACAGGGAGTTTGGTGAACACTGAAGCTTTCTTT CASSQVRTGSLVNTEAFF
TRBJ1-5 TRBD1 . TRBV27 TGTGCCAGCAGTTTGAGGGGGCGCTATCAGCCCCAGCATTTT CASSLRGRYQPQHF
TRBJ1-4 . . TRBV15 TGTGCCACCAGCAGAGACAGGGGTTGGGATGAAAAACTGTTTTTT CATSRDRGWDEKLFF
TRBJ2-7 TRBD2 . TRBV28 TGTGCCAGCAGTTTGCGGGGGTTACTCTACGAGCAGTACTTC CASSLRGLLYEQYF
TRBJ1-1 . . TRBV15 TGTGCCACCAGCAGGGACAGGAACACTGAAGCTTTCTTT CATSRDRNTEAFF
TRBJ2-7 . few TRBV28 TGTGCCAGCAGTTTAGAGGGCCGGAGCTCCTACGAGCAGTACTTC CASSLEGRSSYEQYF
TRBJ1-2 TRBD1 . TRBV30 TGTGCTCACACACGGGACAGTCCCCTCTATGGCTACACCTTC CAHTRDSPLYGYTF
TRBJ1-5 . . TRBV10-1 TGCGCCAGCAGTGAGACGGCAGGGTTGCAGCCCCAGCATTTT CASSETAGLQPQHF
TRBJ1-2 . . TRBV6-6 TGTGCCAGCACCTCTCCGACAGCTAACTATGGCTACACCTTC CASTSPTANYGYTF
TRBJ1-1 . . TRBV11-2 TGTGCCAGCAGCTTACGGCCGCGATCGTCAGGCACTGAAGCTTTCTTT CASSLRPRSSGTEAFF
TRBJ1-3 . . TRBV5-4 TGTGCCAGCACCGGCCCAGGGGCTGGAAACACCATATATTTT CASTGPGAGNTIYF
TRBJ2-1 TRBD2 . TRBV11-2 TGTGCCTCAGCTCGGGGGGACTCCTACAATGAGCAGTTCTTC CASARGDSYNEQFF
TRBJ2-7 . . TRBV5-1 TGCGCCAGCAGCTTGTCGACAGTTAAGGGCTACGAGCAGTACTTC CASSLSTVKGYEQYF
TRBJ2-2 TRBD2 . TRBV5-1 TGCGCCAGCAGCTCCGGGAGGGCCGTCACCGGGGAGCTGTTTTTT CASSSGRAVTGELFF